This T cell receptor beta chain was profiled in a study of CD8 T cells in Susac syndrome. CDR3 size: 12 residues. Germline loops: CDR1 SGHDN, CDR2 FVKESK. V lost 3 bases and J lost 8, with 10 bases in between. The T cells that were sequenced for TCR beta were CD8+ and CD4+ cells from blood. Control patients had untreated stable or active relapsing-remitting multiple sclerosis by revised McDonald criteria. Random hexamers primed reverse transcription of about 0.45 to 1 ug RNA. An immunoSEQ multiplex PCR generated amplified TCR beta CDR3 products spanning 54 Vbeta and 13 Jbeta. TCRdb reanalysed the immunoSEQ multiplex PCR reads using MiXCR and keeps one entry per CDR3 protein. The data show 250,000 or so distinct CDR3 sequences, 93% seen once.

The sequencing input was CD4+ T cells from PBMCs. The chain recombines TRBV14 with TRBJ1-2; D remains ambiguous. The TCR originated in a human donor with multiple sclerosis. The CDR3 DNA reads as TGTGCCAGCAGCCACCCCCCGTCCGGCTACACCTTC. This sequence encodes CASSHPPSGYTF. Variable domain in full (rest from reference TRBV14 and TRBJ1-2): EAGVTQFPSHSVIEKGQTVTLRCDPISGHDNLYWYRRVMGKEIKFLLHFVKESKQDESGMPNNRFLAERTGGTYSTLKVQPAELEDSGVYFCASSHPPSGYTFGSGTRLTVV.